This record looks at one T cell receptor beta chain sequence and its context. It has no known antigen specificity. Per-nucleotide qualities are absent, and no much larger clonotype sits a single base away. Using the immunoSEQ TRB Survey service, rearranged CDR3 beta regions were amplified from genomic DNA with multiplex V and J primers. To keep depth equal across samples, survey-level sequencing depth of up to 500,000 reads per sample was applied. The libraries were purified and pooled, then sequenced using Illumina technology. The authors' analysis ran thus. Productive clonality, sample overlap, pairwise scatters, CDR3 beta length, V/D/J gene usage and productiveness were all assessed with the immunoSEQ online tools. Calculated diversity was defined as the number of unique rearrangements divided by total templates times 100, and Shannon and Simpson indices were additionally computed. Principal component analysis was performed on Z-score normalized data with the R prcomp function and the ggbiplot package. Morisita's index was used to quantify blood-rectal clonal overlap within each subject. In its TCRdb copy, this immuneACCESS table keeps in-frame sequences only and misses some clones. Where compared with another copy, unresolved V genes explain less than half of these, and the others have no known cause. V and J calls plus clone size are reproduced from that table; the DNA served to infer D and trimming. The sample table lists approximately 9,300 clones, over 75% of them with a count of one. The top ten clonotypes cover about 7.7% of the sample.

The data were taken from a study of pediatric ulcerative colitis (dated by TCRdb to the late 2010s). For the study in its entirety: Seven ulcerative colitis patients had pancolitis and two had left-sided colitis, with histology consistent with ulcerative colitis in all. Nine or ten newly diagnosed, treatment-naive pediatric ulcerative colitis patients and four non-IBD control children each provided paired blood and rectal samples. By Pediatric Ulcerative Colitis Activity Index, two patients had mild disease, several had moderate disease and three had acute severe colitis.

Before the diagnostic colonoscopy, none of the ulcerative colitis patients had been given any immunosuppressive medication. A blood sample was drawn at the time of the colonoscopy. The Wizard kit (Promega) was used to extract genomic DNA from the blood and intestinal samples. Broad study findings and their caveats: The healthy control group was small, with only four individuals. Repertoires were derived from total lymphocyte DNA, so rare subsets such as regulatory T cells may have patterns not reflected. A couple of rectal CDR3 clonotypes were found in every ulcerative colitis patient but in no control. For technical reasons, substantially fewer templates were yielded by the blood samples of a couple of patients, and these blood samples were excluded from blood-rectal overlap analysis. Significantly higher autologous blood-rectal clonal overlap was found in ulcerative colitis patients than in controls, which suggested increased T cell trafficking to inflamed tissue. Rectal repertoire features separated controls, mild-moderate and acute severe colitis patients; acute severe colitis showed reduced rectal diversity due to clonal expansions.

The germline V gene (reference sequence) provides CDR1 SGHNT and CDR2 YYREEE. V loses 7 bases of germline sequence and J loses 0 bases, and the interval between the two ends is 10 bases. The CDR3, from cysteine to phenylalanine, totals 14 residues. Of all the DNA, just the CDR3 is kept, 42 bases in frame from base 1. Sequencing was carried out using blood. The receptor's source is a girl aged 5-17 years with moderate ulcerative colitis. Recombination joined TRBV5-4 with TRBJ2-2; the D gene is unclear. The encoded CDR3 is CASEDPTNTGELFF. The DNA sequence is TGTGCCAGCGAGGACCCGACGAACACCGGGGAGCTGTTTTTT.